The 20 T cell receptor beta chains given below trace back to one sample, sequenced in a study of CD8+CD57+ T cells in acquired aplastic anemia. Genomic DNA, the template, was used for profiling of the TCR beta VDJ and CDR3. Via MiXCR, TCRdb re-called the reads, giving one row per CDR3 protein. The sample yields 400,000 to 450,000 distinct CDR3 sequences, just under 70% seen once. The material sequenced was sorted CD4+, CD8+, or CD8+CD57+ T cells (not recorded which) from PBMCs. Receptors originate from a human donor in good health, serving as a control.

Concerning this clonotype itself: Sequence at one end of the junction differs from germline and may be a read error. CDR3 region: CASSGGTGGTEDFF. The DNA of the CDR3 is TGTGCCAGCAGCGGGGGTACAGGGGGGACTGAAGATTTCTTT. The V gene is TRBV9, the J gene TRBJ1-1; 8 bases are a match to TRBD1. The CDR3 contains 14 residues. Germline V CDR1 and CDR2: SGDLS, YYNGEE.

This clonotype was detected many times. The chain recombines TRBV7-2 with TRBJ1-2, with 8 bases lining up with TRBD1. CDR3 size: 15 residues. V lost 5 bases and J lost 2; bases outside the gene matches: 7. CDR1 and CDR2 from the germline V gene are SGHTA and FQGNSA. The CDR3 nucleotides are TGTGCCAGCAGCCCAACAGGGGGAGGGAACTATGGCTACACCTTC. Its protein is CASSPTGGGNYGYTF.

This sequence joins TRBV12-3 or TRBV12-4 and TRBJ2-5; 9 bases are a match to TRBD1. V shed 5 bases, J shed 3 bases, and the junction held 7 bases outside the gene matches. The CDR3 spans 15 residues. The CDR3 is CASSPPGQGKETQYF. CDR3 coding DNA: TGTGCCAGCAGTCCCCCGGGACAGGGTAAAGAGACCCAGTACTTC.

Of note for this clonotype: Mismatch with germline at one junction end may stem from a read error. The rearrangement uses TRBV10-3 and TRBJ2-7; TRBD1 agrees at 8 bases. This CDR3 comprises 15 residues. The V gene's germline CDR1 is ENHRY and CDR2 SYGVKD. The CDR3 DNA is TGTGCCAGCAGTGAAGGGTCAGGGGGCTTCTACGAGCAGTACTTC. Its translation is CASSEGSGGFYEQYF.

At least ten counts were recorded for this clonotype. This chain joins TRBV9 and TRBJ1-6; the D is unclear. Germline CDR1 reads SGDLS; CDR2 reads YYNGEE. There are 18 residues in the CDR3. V was trimmed by 0 bases and J by 0 bases, leaving 13 bases between them. CDR3 DNA: TGTGCCAGCAGCGTAGATAATCCGGGAAGCTCCTATAATTCACCCCTCCACTTT. The encoded protein is CASSVDNPGSSYNSPLHF.

Concerning this clonotype itself: One end of the junction varies from germline; a read error may be responsible. The genes are TRBV19 and TRBJ2-1, with TRBD1 as a possible D gene (5 bases). Germline-derived CDR1 and CDR2 are LNHDA and SQIVND (reference sequence). The CDR3 spans 16 residues. DNA for the CDR3: TGTGCCAGTAGTAACGCAGGGCAGTTTGGTGAAGCTTTCTTTTGCTTC. Its translation: CASSNAGQFGEAFFCF. The variable domain in full, with the rest retrieved from reference TRBV19 and TRBJ2-1, is DGGITQSPKYLFRKEGQNVTLSCEQNLNHDAMYWYRQDPGQGLRLIYYSQIVNDFQKGDIAEGYSVSREKKESFPLTVTSAQKNPTAFYLCASSNAGQFGEAFFCFGPGTRLTVL.

This chain joins TRBV20-1 and TRBJ1-2; D is ambiguous. The length of the CDR3 is 12 residues. Germline lookup yields CDR1 DFQATT and CDR2 SNEGSKA (reference sequence). V was shortened by 2 bases and J by 10 bases, with 14 bases between the two germline ends. Here the CDR3 DNA reads TGCAGTGCTAGACCCGAACGGTTGAACTACACCTTC. Its protein product is CSARPERLNYTF.

The chain recombines TRBV5-1 with TRBJ2-1; TRBD1 is a possible D gene (6 bases). The CDR3 is made up of 12 amino acids. The germline V and J ends were trimmed by 0 bases and 15 bases, with 13 bases remaining between them. The germline V gene encodes CDR1 SGHRS and CDR2 YFSETQ. CDR3 protein: CASSLDRDQPFF. The CDR3 nucleotides are TGCGCCAGCAGCTTGGACAGGGACCAGCCGTTCTTC.

A remark on this clonotype: Since a much larger clone is just one base distant, this may be a read error. The chain employs TRBV27 and TRBJ1-1; possibly TRBD1 for D (6 bases). CDR1 and CDR2 from the germline V gene are MNHEY and SMNVEV (reference sequence). Trimming cost V 5 bases and J 12 bases, with 25 bases left between them. This CDR3 has 15 amino acids. The CDR3 region is CASSRLGGVGGRPFF. CDR3 DNA: TGTGCCAGCAGTCGCCTTGGTGGGGTAGGGGGACGGCCTTTCTTT.

As to this clonotype: A much larger clone lies one base from this, so it may be a read error. CDR3 in amino acids: CAGSLEARVDEKLFF. The CDR3 nucleotides read TGCGCCGGCAGCTTGGAGGCCCGAGTAGATGAAAAACTGTTTTTT. The chain carries TRBV5-1 and TRBJ1-4; D is undetermined. The CDR3 spans 15 residues. CDR1 is SGHRS and CDR2 is YFSETQ in the germline V gene.

The chain combines TRBV20-1 with TRBJ1-2, with a tentative D call TRBD1 (5 bases). The germline V gene has CDR1 DFQATT and CDR2 SNEGSKA (reference sequence). This CDR3 contains 13 residues. V dropped 7 bases and J dropped 4 bases, with 16 bases sitting between them. This CDR3 reads CSGAGGAGYGYTF. The CDR3 DNA sequence: TGCAGTGGGGCGGGGGGAGCTGGCTATGGCTACACCTTC.

As regards this clonotype: At one end, the junction sequence differs from germline, possibly due to a read error. V and J are TRBV5-1 and TRBJ2-7, with 7 positions matching TRBD1. The germline V gene has CDR1 SGHRS and CDR2 YFSETQ. This CDR3 comprises 13 residues. In DNA form, the CDR3 reads TGTGCCAGCCGCTTAGACGACAGGGTCGAGCAGTACTTC. This codes for CASRLDDRVEQYF.

The rearrangement uses TRBV7-9 and TRBJ1-1; TRBD1 might be the D (5 bases). Germline CDR1 and CDR2: SEHNR and FQNEAQ (reference sequence). The CDR3 totals 15 residues. Between the trimmed V and J ends, which lost 4 bases and 5 bases, there was a span of 17 bases. The CDR3 DNA sequence: TGTGCCAGCAGCTCCGGAGGGGAGTCGAGAACTGAAGCTTTCTTT. It yields the protein CASSSGGESRTEAFF.

Concerning this clonotype: The junction does not match germline at one end; this may be a read error. This chain connects TRBV29-1 to TRBJ2-2; 7 positions agree with TRBD2. The germline CDR1 and CDR2 sequences are SQVTM and ANQGSEA. The length of the CDR3 is 11 residues. CDR3 amino acids: CSVVLSGEMFF. CDR3 nucleotide sequence: TGCAGCGTTGTCTTGAGCGGGGAGATGTTTTTT.

This clonotype was recorded many times. The V and J genes are TRBV5-1 and TRBJ2-7, with 12 bases identical to TRBD1. The CDR3 extends over 14 amino acids. The V gene's germline CDR1 is SGHRS and CDR2 YFSETQ. V lost 3 bases, J lost 6 bases, and 4 bases stayed unmatched. The CDR3 protein is CASSSPGQGAEQYF. The CDR3 region has the DNA TGCGCCAGCAGCTCCCCGGGACAGGGGGCCGAGCAGTACTTC.

This chain links TRBV2 with TRBJ2-7; TRBD2 might be the D (5 bases). V gave up 11 bases and J gave up 6 bases, with 17 bases separating them. The CDR3 loop spans 12 amino acids. Germline-derived CDR1 and CDR2 are SNHLY and FYNNEI. The CDR3 DNA is TGTGCCCAGAGGGATCCGGCAGGCGAGCAGTACTTC. Its translation is CAQRDPAGEQYF.

This clonotype was observed at least ten times. The gene calls are TRBV11-2 and TRBJ1-1; D possibly corresponds to TRBD1 (6 bases). V was clipped by 5 bases and J by 3 bases, with 16 bases between them. The length of the CDR3 is 15 residues. CDR1 and CDR2 from the germline V gene are SGHAT and FQNNGV. The chain's CDR3 is CASSLTGMEDTEAFF. In nucleotides, the CDR3 is TGTGCCAGCAGCCTCACAGGGATGGAGGACACTGAAGCTTTCTTT.

The rearrangement links TRBV5-1 to TRBJ2-7; possibly TRBD2 for D (6 bases). In germline, CDR1 is SGHRS, CDR2 YFSETQ. The V and J ends lost 7 bases and 6 bases respectively, with 17 bases between them. This CDR3 is built from 13 residues. The chain's CDR3 is CASGLASVTEQYF. CDR3 in DNA: TGCGCCAGCGGCCTAGCGTCGGTCACCGAGCAGTACTTC.

With regard to this clonotype: At one end, the junction sequence differs from germline, possibly due to a read error. The DNA for the CDR3 is TGTGCCAGCAGCGTGTCGACAGGGGTGTACGAGCAACTCTTC. Translated: CASSVSTGVYEQLF. The genes are TRBV7-2 and TRBJ2-7, with 8 bases identical to TRBD1. This CDR3 is 14 amino acids long. Germline V gene sequence: CDR1 SGHTA, CDR2 FQGNSA.

The chain carries TRBV7-2 and TRBJ1-2; D is perhaps TRBD1 (5 bases). The length of the CDR3 is 14 residues. CDR1 is SGHTA, CDR2 FQGNSA, per germline. The V end was cut by 5 bases, the J end by 14 bases, with 24 bases between. For the CDR3, the DNA is TGTGCCAGCAGCCTGTCTGGAGGGACGAGTGACCAGACCTTC. Translating it yields CASSLSGGTSDQTF. The full variable domain, with the rest looked up from reference TRBV7-2 and TRBJ1-2, is GAGVSQSPSNKVTEKGKDVELRCDPISGHTALYWYRQSLGQGLEFLIYFQGNSAPDKSGLPSDRFSAERTGGSVSTLTIQRTQQEDSAVYLCASSLSGGTSDQTFGSGTRLTVV.